This T cell receptor (beta chain) was retrieved from a study of blood T cells in healthy people across ages. Across the study: Template-switching capture recovered about one barcoded beta molecule per two T cells.

The authors ran a second PCR of about 6 to 12 cycles using a sample-barcoded 5' primer and a J-beta primer mix. TCRdb analysed the 5' RACE reads with MiXCR anew, one entry per CDR3 protein. The profile shows about 1.8 million distinct CDR3 sequences, 49% of them singletons. The CDR3 runs to 18 residues. With respect to this clonotype: Mismatch with germline at one junction end may stem from a read error.

It was about 10 milliliters of peripheral blood that were drawn from each donor. The chain carries TRBV12-3 or TRBV12-4 and TRBJ2-6, with TRBD2 as a possible D gene (5 bases). Sequencing used blood. The TCR originated in a woman aged 40-49 years in good health. CDR3 region: CPSSLATVPYSGANVLTF. CDR3 DNA: TGTCCCAGCAGTTTAGCGACGGTGCCGTACTCTGGGGCCAACGTCCTGACTTTC.